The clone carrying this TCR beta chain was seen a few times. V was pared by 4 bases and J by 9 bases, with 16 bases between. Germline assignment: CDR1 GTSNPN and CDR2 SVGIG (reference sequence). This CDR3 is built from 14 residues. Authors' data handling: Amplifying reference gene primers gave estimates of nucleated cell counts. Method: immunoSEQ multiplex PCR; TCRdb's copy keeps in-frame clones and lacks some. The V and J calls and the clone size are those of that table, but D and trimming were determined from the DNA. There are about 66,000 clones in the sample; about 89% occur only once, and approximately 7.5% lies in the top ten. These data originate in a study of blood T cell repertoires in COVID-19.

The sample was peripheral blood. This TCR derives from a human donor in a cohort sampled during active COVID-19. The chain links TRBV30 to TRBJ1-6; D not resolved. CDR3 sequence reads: CAWNAGLGISPLHF. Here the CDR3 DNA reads TGTGCCTGGAATGCGGGTTTGGGGATTTCACCCCTCCACTTT.